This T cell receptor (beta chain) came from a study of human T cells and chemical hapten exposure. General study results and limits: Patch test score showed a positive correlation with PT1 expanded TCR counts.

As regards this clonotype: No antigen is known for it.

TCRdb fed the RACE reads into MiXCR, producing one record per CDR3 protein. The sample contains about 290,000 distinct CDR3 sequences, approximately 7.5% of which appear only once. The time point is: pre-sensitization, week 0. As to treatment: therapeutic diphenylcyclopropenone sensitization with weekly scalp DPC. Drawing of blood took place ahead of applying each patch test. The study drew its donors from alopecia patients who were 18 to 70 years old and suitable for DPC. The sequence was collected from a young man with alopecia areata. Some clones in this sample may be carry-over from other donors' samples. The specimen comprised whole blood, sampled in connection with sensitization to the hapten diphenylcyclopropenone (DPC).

The CDR3 loop reads CASSYATGFTYGYTF. The CDR3 nucleotides are TGTGCCAGCAGTTACGCGACGGGCTTTACCTATGGCTACACCTTC. V and J are TRBV6-5 and TRBJ1-2; D remains ambiguous. The CDR3 totals 15 residues. Germline V CDR1 and CDR2: MNHEY, SVGAGI. Trimming cost V 2 bases and J 4 bases, with 14 bases left between them.